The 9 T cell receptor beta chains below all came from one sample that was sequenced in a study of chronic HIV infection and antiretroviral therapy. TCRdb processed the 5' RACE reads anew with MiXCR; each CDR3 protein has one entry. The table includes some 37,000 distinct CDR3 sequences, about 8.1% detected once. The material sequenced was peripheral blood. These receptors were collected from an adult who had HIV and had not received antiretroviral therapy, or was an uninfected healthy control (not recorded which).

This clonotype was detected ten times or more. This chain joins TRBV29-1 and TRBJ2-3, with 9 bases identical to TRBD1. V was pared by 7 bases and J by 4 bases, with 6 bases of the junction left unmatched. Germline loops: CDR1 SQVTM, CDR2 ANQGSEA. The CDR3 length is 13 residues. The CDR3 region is CSASRDRADTQYF. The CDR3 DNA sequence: TGCAGCGCCTCCCGGGACAGGGCAGATACGCAGTATTTT.

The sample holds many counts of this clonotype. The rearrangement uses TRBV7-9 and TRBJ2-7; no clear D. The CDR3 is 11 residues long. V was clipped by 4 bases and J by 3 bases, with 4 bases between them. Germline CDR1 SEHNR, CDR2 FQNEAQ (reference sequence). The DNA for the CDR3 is TGTGCCAGCAGCTCGTACTACGAGCAGTACTTC. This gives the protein CASSSYYEQYF. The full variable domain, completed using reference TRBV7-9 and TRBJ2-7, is DTGVSQNPRHKITKRGQNVTFRCDPISEHNRLYWYRQTLGQGPEFLTYFQNEAQLEKSRLLSDRFSAERPKGSFSTLEIQRTEQGDSAMYLCASSSYYEQYFGPGTRLTVT.

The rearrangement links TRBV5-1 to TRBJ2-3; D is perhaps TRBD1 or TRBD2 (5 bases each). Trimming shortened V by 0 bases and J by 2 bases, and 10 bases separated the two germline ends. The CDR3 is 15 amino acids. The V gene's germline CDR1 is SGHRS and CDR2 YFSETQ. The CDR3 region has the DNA TGCGCCAGCAGCTTGGACGGGGACCTCACAGATACGCAGTATTTT. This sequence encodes CASSLDGDLTDTQYF.

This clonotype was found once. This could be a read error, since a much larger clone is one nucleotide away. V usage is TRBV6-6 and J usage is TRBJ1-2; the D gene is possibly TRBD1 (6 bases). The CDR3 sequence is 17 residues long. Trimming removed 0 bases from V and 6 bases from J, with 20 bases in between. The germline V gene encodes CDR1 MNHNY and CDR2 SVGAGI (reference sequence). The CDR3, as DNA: TGTGCCAGCAGTTACTCGACGTCGGCAGGGGAAGACAATGGCTACACCTTC. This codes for CASSYSTSAGEDNGYTF.

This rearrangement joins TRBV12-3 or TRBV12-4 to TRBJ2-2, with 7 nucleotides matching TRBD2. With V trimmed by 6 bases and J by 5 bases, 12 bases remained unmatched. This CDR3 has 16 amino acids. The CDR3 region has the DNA TGTGCCAGCAGACCTTCTGGGAGGGCGGGGACCGGGGAGCTGTTTTTT. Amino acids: CASRPSGRAGTGELFF.

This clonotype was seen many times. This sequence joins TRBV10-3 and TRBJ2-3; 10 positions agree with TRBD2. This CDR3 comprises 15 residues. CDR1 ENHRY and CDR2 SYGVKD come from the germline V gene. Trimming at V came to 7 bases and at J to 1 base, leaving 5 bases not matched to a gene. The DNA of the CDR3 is TGTGCCATCAACCCCGGGACTAGCGGCACAGATACGCAGTATTTT. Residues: CAINPGTSGTDTQYF.

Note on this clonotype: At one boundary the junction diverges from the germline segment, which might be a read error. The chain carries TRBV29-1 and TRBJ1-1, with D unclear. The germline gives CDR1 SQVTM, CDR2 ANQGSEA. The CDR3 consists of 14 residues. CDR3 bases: TGCAGCGTTGAAGCGGTAGAAAGGAACACTGAAACTTTCTTT. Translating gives CSVEAVERNTETFF.

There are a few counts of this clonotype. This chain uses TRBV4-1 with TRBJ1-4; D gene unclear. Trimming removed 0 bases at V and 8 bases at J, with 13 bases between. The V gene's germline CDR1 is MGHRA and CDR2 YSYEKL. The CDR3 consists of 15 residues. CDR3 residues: CASSQDSGFDEKLFF. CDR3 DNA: TGCGCCAGCAGCCAAGATTCTGGATTTGACGAAAAACTGTTTTTT.

CDR3 nucleotides: TGTGCCATCAGTGAGAAGGGGGAGCAGTACTTC. Encoded protein: CAISEKGEQYF. V usage is TRBV10-3 and J usage is TRBJ2-7; a weak D match, TRBD1 (5 bases). V lost 2 bases to trimming and J lost 7 bases, with 6 bases between them. The CDR3 is 11 residues long. CDR1 ENHRY and CDR2 SYGVKD come from the germline V gene.